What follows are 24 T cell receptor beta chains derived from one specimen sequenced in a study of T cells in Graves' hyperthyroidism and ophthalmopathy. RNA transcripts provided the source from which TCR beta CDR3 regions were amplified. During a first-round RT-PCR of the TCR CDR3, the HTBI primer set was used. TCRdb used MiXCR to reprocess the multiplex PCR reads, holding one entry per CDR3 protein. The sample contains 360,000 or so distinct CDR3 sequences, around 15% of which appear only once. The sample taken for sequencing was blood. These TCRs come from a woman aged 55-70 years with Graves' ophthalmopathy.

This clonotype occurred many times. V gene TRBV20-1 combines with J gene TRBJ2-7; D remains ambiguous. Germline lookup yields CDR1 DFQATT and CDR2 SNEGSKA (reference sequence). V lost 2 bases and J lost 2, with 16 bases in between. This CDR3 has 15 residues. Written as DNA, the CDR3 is TGCAGTGCTAGAACCGACACAAATTCCCCCTACGAGCAGTACTTC. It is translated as CSARTDTNSPYEQYF.

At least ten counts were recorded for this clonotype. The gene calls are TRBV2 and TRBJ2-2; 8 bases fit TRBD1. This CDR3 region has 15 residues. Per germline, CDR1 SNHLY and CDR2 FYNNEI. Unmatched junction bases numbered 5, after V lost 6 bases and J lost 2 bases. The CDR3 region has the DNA TGTGCCAGCAGCACTCAGGGGGCTAACACCGGGGAGCTGTTTTTT. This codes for CASSTQGANTGELFF.

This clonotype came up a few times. CDR3 sequence (DNA): TGCGCCAGCAGACGGACAGGGGGAGAAGAGACCCAGTACTTC. Protein: CASRRTGGEETQYF. This rearrangement joins TRBV5-1 to TRBJ2-5; 10 nucleotides match TRBD1. J gave up 3 bases and V 5 bases, and 4 bases lay outside the gene matches. Germline CDR1 reads SGHRS; CDR2 reads YFSETQ. The CDR3 totals 14 residues.

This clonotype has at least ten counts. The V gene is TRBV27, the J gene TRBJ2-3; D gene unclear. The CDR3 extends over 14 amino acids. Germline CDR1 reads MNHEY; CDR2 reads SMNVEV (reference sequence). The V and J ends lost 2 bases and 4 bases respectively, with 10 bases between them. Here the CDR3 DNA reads TGTGCCAGCAGTTTAGATCGAGCTGCAGATACGCAGTATTTT. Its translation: CASSLDRAADTQYF.

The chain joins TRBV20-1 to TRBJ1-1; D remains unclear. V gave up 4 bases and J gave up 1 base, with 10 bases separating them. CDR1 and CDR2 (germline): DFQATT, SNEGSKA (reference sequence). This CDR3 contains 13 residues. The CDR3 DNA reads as TGCAGTGCTACAAAGACCGAGAACACTGAAGCTTTCTTT. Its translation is CSATKTENTEAFF.

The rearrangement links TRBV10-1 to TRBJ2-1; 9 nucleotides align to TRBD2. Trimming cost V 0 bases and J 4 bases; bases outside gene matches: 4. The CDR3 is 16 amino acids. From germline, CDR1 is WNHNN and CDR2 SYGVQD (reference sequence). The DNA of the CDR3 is TGCGCCAGCAGTGAGTCGTCTGCGGGAGGGTACAATGAGCAGTTCTTC. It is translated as CASSESSAGGYNEQFF.

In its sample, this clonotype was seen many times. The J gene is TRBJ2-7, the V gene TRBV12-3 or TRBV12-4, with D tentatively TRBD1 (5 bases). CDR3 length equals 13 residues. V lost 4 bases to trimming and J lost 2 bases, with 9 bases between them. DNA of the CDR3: TGTGCCAGCAGTTGGGCCAGGGCCTACGAGCAGTACTTC. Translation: CASSWARAYEQYF.

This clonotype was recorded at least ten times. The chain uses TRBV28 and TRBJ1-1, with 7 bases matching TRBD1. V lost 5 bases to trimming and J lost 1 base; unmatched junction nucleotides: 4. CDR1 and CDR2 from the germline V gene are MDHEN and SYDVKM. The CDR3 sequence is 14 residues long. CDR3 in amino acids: CASSPGTANTEAFF. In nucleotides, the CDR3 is TGTGCCAGCAGTCCCGGGACAGCGAACACTGAAGCTTTCTTT.

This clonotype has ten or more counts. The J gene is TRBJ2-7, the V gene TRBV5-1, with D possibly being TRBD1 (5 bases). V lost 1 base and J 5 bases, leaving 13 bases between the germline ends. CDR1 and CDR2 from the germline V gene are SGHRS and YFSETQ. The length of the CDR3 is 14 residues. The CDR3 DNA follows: TGCGCCAGCAGCTTGAGTCAGGGTTGGAACGAGCAGTACTTC. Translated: CASSLSQGWNEQYF.

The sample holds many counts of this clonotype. CDR3 coding DNA: TGTGCCAGCAAGACTAGCGGGAATACAGATACGCAGTATTTT. This encodes CASKTSGNTDTQYF. The chain is built from TRBV2 and TRBJ2-3; 11 bases fit TRBD2. Germline V CDR1 and CDR2: SNHLY, FYNNEI. This CDR3 has 14 amino acids. Trimming cost V 7 bases and J 3 bases; bases outside gene matches: 3.

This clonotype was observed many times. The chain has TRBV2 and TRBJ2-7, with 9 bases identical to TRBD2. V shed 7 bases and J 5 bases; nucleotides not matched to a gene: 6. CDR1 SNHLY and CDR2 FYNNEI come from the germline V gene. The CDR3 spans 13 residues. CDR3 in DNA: TGTGCCAGCATAAGGCGGGAGGGCCACGAGCAGTACTTC. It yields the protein CASIRREGHEQYF.

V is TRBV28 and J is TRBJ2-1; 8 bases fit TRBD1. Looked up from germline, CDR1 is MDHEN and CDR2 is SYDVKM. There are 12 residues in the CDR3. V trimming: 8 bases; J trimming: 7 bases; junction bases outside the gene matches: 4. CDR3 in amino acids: CASLDRANEQFF. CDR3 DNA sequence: TGTGCCAGCTTGGACAGGGCGAATGAGCAGTTCTTC.

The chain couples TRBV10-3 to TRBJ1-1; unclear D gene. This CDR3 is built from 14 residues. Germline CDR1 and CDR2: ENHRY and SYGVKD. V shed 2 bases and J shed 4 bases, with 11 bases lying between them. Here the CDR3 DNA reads TGTGCCATCAGTGAGACCAGGCATAGCACTGAAGCTTTCTTT. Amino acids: CAISETRHSTEAFF.

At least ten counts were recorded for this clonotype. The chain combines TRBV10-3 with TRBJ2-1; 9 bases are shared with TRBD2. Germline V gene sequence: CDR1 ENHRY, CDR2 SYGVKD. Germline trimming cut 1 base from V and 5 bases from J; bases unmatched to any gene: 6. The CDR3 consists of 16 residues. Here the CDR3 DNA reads TGTGCCATCAGTGAGTTTAGCGGGAGCCCCAACAATGAGCAGTTCTTC. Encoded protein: CAISEFSGSPNNEQFF.

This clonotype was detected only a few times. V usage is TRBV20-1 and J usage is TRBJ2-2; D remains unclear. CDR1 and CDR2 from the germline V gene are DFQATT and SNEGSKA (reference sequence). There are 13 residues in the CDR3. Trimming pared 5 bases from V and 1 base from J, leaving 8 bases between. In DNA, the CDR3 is TGCAGTGCTTCTCAGCAGAACACCGGGGAGCTGTTTTTT. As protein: CSASQQNTGELFF.

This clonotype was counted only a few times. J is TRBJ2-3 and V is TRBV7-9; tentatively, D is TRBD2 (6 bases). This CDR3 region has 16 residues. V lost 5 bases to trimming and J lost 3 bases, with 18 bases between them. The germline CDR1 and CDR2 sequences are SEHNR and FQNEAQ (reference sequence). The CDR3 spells CASSPRGAGLTDTQYF. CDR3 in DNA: TGTGCCAGCAGCCCGAGGGGCGCGGGGTTAACAGATACGCAGTATTTT.

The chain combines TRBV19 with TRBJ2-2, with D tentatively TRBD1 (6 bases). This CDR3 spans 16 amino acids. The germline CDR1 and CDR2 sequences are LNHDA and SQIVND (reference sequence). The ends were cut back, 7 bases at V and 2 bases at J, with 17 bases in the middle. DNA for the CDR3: TGTGCCAGTACCCGAACCGGGACAAGTAACACCGGGGAGCTGTTTTTT. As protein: CASTRTGTSNTGELFF. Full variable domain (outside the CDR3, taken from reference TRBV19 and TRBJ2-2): DGGITQSPKYLFRKEGQNVTLSCEQNLNHDAMYWYRQDPGQGLRLIYYSQIVNDFQKGDIAEGYSVSREKKESFPLTVTSAQKNPTAFYLCASTRTGTSNTGELFFGEGSRLTVL.

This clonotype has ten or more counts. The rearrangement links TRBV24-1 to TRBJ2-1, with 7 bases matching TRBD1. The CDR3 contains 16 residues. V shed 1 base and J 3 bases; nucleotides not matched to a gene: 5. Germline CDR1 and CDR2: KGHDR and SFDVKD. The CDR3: CATSDFGTANYNEQFF. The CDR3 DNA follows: TGTGCCACCAGTGATTTCGGGACAGCGAACTACAATGAGCAGTTCTTC.

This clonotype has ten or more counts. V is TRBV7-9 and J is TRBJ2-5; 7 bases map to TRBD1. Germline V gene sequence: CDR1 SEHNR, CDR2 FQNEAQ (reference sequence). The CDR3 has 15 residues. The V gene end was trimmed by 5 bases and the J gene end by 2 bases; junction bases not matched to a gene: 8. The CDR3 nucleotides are TGTGCCAGCAGCCAGGGACAGTTTGAACAAGAGACCCAGTACTTC. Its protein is CASSQGQFEQETQYF.

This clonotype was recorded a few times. CDR3 in DNA: TGTGCCAGCAGCTTAGCGTCCGGGTTGGGCGGGAGGGGCAATGAGCAGTTCTTC. The encoded protein is CASSLASGLGGRGNEQFF. The rearrangement links TRBV7-2 to TRBJ2-1; 9 nucleotides align to TRBD2. CDR3 length equals 18 residues. J lost 6 bases, V lost 0 bases, and 12 bases had no gene match. Germline V CDR1 and CDR2: SGHTA, FQGNSA.

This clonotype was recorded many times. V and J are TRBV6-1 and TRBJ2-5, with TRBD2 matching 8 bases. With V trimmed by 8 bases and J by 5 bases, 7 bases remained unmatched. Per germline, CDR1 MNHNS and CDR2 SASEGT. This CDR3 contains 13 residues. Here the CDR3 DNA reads TGTGCCAGCTGCGGGACTAGAGGGGAGACCCAGTACTTC. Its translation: CASCGTRGETQYF.

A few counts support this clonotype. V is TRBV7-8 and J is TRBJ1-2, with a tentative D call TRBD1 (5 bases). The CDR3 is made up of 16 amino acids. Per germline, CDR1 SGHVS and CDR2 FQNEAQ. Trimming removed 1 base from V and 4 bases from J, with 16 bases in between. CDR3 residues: CASSLGDGESIYGYTF. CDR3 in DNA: TGTGCCAGCAGCTTAGGGGACGGAGAGTCTATCTATGGCTACACCTTC.

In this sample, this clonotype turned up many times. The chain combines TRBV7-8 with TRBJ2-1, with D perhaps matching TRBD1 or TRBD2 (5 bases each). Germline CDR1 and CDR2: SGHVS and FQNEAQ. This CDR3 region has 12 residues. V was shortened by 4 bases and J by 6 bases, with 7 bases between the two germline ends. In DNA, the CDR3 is TGTGCCAGCAGCTGGGACCGCAATGAGCAGTTCTTC. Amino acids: CASSWDRNEQFF.

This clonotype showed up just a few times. CDR3 region: CASRPTTGGGTEAFF. The CDR3 nucleotides are TGTGCCAGTAGACCTACGACAGGGGGAGGCACTGAAGCTTTCTTT. The chain has TRBV19 and TRBJ1-1; 9 bases match TRBD1. Trimming took 6 bases from V and 4 from J; bases not matched to a gene: 9. The CDR3 totals 15 residues. The germline V gene has CDR1 LNHDA and CDR2 SQIVND (reference sequence).